This TCR beta chain was obtained from a study of T cells after yellow fever vaccination. Study-level information: Fractions low in cell number were prepared with SMART-Seq v4 Ultra Low Input.

Trimming left V 6 bases short and J 11 bases short, with 11 bases between. This CDR3 spans 11 amino acids. Findings and limits, study-wide: Clonotype sharing between CD4 and CD8 compartments was small. Detected again after the booster were most primary-vaccination clones, at 95% to 98% CD4 and about 89% CD8.

This clonotype was picked up many times. The antigen is unknown. A single record per CDR3 protein comes from TCRdb applying MiXCR to the 5' RACE reads. The sample includes 230,000 or so distinct CDR3 sequences, 3.6% of them seen just once. The chain combines TRBV12-3 or TRBV12-4 with TRBJ2-1; D is perhaps TRBD1 (5 bases). This clonotype was sampled from a man between 18 and 35 years old who received the YFV17D yellow fever vaccine. Sequencing used PBMCs, obtained 15 days after the yellow fever booster vaccination. Here the CDR3 DNA reads TGTGCCAGCAGACGACAGACCCAGCAGTTCTTC. Translation gives CASRRQTQQFF.